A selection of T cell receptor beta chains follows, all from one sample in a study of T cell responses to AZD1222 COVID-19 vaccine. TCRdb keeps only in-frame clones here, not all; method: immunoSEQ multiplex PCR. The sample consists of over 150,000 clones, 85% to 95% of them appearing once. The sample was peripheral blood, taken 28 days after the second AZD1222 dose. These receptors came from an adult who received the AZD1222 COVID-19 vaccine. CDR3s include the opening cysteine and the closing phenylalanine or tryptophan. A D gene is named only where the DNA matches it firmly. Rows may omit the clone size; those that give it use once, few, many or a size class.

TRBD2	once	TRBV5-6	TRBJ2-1	CASSLGGGSYNEQFF	TGTGCCAGCAGCTTGGGCGGGGGCTCCTACAATGAGCAGTTCTTC
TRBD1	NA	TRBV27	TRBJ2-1	CASSNIGTALNNEQFF	TGTGCCAGCAGTAATATCGGGACAGCTCTCAACAATGAGCAGTTCTTC
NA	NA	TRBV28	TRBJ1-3	CASSSPGAVGNTIYF	TGTGCCAGCAGTTCCCCAGGGGCCGTAGGAAACACCATATATTTT
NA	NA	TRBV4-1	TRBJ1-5	CASSQGVTDSNQPQHF	TGCGCCAGCAGCCAAGGGGTGACAGATAGCAATCAGCCCCAGCATTTT
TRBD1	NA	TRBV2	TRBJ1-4	CARSETGGDEKLFF	TGTGCCAGGAGTGAGACAGGGGGTGATGAAAAACTGTTTTTT
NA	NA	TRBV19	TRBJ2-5	CASSTPGSQETQYF	TGTGCCAGTAGTACACCAGGTAGCCAAGAGACCCAGTACTTC
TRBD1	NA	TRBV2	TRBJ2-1	CASSEAQAGGEQFF	TGTGCCAGCAGTGAAGCGCAGGCAGGGGGCGAGCAGTTCTTC
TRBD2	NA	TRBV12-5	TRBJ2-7	CASGSPGLAGLRGHEQYF	TGTGCTAGTGGTTCACCGGGACTAGCGGGACTAAGAGGCCACGAGCAGTACTTC
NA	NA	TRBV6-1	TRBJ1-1	CASSYHTEAFF	TGTGCCAGCAGTTATCACACTGAAGCTTTCTTT
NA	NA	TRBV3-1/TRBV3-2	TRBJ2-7	CASRGGGPYEQYF	TGTGCCAGCAGGGGAGGTGGACCCTACGAGCAGTACTTC
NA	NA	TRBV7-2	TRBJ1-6	CASSLLGQPNSPLHF	TGTGCCAGCAGCTTGCTAGGACAGCCCAATTCACCCCTCCACTTT
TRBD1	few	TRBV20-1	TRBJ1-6	CSASRGPGNSPLHF	TGCAGTGCTAGTAGGGGGCCTGGGAATTCACCCCTCCACTTT
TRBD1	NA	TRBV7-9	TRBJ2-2	CASSSDRRPGELFF	TGTGCCAGCAGTTCGGACAGGAGGCCTGGGGAGCTGTTTTTT
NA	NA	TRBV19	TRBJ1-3	CASSRPFRDAGNTIYF	TGTGCCAGTAGTAGACCGTTCAGGGACGCCGGAAACACCATATATTTT
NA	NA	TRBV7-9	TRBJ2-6	CASSSRDTGANVLTF	TGTGCCAGCAGCTCCCGGGACACTGGGGCCAACGTCCTGACTTTC
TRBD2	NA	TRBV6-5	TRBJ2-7	CASQGVRGGYEQYF	TGTGCCAGCCAAGGGGTGAGGGGAGGGTACGAGCAGTACTTC
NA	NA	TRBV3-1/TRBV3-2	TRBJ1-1	CASSPVAANTEAFF	TGTGCCAGCAGCCCTGTGGCAGCAAACACTGAAGCTTTCTTT
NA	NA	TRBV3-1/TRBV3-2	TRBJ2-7	CASSQDWGRAEQYF	TGTGCCAGCAGCCAAGATTGGGGCAGGGCCGAGCAGTACTTC
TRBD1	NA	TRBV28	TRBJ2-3	CASQDPPDRGTTSISTDTQYF	TGTGCCAGCCAAGATCCCCCCGACAGGGGGACTACGAGTATTAGCACAGATACGCAGTATTTT
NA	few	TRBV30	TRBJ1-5	CAWDRGQTHSNQPQHF	TGTGCCTGGGATCGAGGACAGACCCATAGCAATCAGCCCCAGCATTTT
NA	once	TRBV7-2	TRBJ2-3	CASSLVGGFGTDTQYF	TGTGCCAGCAGCTTAGTTGGGGGCTTTGGCACAGATACGCAGTATTTT
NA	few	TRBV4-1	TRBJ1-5	CASSHILRGRPGQPQHF	TGCGCCAGCAGCCACATACTCCGGGGGAGACCGGGCCAGCCCCAGCATTTT
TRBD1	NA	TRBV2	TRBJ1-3	CASSRQGAGNTIYF	TGTGCCAGCAGTAGACAGGGAGCTGGAAACACCATATATTTT
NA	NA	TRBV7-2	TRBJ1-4	CASSSHSRNEKLFF	TGTGCCAGCAGCTCCCATTCTCGTAATGAAAAACTGTTTTTT
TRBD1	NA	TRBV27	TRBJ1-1	CASSWTGNTEAFF	TGTGCCAGCAGTTGGACAGGGAACACTGAAGCTTTCTTT
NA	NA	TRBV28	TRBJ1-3	CASSFRTASGNTIYF	TGTGCCAGCAGTTTTAGGACAGCTTCTGGAAACACCATATATTTT
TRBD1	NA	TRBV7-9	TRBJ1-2	CASRQGDRGPYGYTF	TGTGCCAGCAGACAAGGGGACAGGGGGCCGTATGGCTACACCTTC
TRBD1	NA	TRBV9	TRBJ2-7	CASSVGLGQAYEQYF	TGTGCCAGCAGCGTAGGTCTCGGACAGGCTTACGAGCAGTACTTC
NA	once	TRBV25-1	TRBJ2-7	CASSEYRGSEQYF	TGTGCCAGCAGTGAATATAGAGGATCTGAGCAGTACTTC
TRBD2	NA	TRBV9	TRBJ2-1	CASSGGTSGSLSEQFF	TGTGCCAGCAGCGGGGGGACTAGCGGGAGTTTATCGGAGCAGTTCTTC
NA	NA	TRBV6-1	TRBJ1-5	CASSEAGLRPQHF	TGTGCCAGCAGTGAGGCAGGGTTGAGGCCCCAGCATTTT
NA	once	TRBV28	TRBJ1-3	CASSPWWEGLKGNTIYF	TGTGCCAGCAGCCCATGGTGGGAGGGTCTGAAAGGAAACACCATATATTTT
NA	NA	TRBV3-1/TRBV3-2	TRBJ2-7	CASSQSYEQYF	TGTGCCAGCAGCCAATCTTACGAGCAGTACTTC
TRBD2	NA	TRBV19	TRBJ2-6	CASEPAGGAIGANVLTF	TGTGCCAGTGAGCCGGCCGGGGGGGCTATCGGCGCCAACGTCCTGACTTTC
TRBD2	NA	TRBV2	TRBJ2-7	CASRSGSLSYEQYF	TGTGCCAGCAGGAGCGGGAGTCTCTCCTACGAGCAGTACTTC
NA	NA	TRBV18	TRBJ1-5	CASSLTGPPLDQPQHF	TGTGCCAGCTCACTAACCGGGCCGCCCTTGGATCAGCCCCAGCATTTT
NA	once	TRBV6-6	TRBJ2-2	CASSLLPQGRNTGELFF	TGTGCCAGCAGTCTACTCCCCCAGGGACGGAACACCGGGGAGCTGTTTTTT
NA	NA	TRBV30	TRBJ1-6	CAWRVLQANNSPLHF	TGTGCCTGGAGGGTTTTGCAGGCAAATAATTCACCCCTCCACTTT
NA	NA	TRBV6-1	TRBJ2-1	CASSGNILSSYNEQFF	TGTGCCAGCAGTGGAAACATCCTCAGCTCCTACAATGAGCAGTTCTTC
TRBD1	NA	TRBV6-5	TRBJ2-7	CASSSRQGEQYF	TGTGCCAGCAGCAGTAGACAGGGGGAGCAGTACTTC